This is a list of T cell receptor beta chains from one sample in a study of T cell responses to AZD1222 COVID-19 vaccine. Profiling relied on immunoSEQ multiplex PCR, and the TCRdb table lists in-frame clones only, not all of them. The sample includes 150,000 to 200,000 clones, 90% to 95% of them seen just once. The source was peripheral blood, collected on day 0 of AZD1222 vaccination. Receptor source: an adult in good health. The CDR3 runs from the conserved cysteine through the conserved F or W. The order of the fields is CDR3 length, D gene, V gene, clone size, J gene, CDR3 protein, CDR3 DNA. A D gene is named only where the DNA matches it firmly. Size values are once, few and many counts, or a class for expanded clones, and some rows have none.

len: 14; d_gene: TRBD2; v_gene: TRBV23-1; abundance: NA; j_gene: TRBJ2-7; CDR3aa: CASSHGTINGEQYF; CDR3nt: TGCGCCAGCAGTCACGGGACTATTAACGGGGAGCAGTACTTC
len: 14; d_gene: NA; v_gene: TRBV10-1; abundance: NA; j_gene: TRBJ1-2; CDR3aa: CASSERTVYYGYTF; CDR3nt: TGCGCCAGCAGTGAGCGGACAGTCTACTATGGCTACACCTTC
len: 15; d_gene: TRBD1; v_gene: TRBV5-1; abundance: NA; j_gene: TRBJ2-3; CDR3aa: CASSLRGQGTDTQYF; CDR3nt: TGCGCCAGCAGCTTGAGGGGACAGGGGACAGATACGCAGTATTTT
len: 14; d_gene: NA; v_gene: TRBV30; abundance: NA; j_gene: TRBJ1-5; CDR3aa: CAWSVGGLSQPQHF; CDR3nt: TGTGCCTGGAGTGTCGGGGGGCTTAGTCAGCCCCAGCATTTT
len: 17; d_gene: TRBD1; v_gene: TRBV5-4; abundance: NA; j_gene: TRBJ1-3; CDR3aa: CASSRVGPGGFGNTIYF; CDR3nt: TGTGCCAGCAGCAGGGTGGGTCCAGGGGGCTTTGGAAACACCATATATTTT
len: 14; d_gene: NA; v_gene: TRBV27; abundance: NA; j_gene: TRBJ2-1; CDR3aa: CASSLVTGAPEQFF; CDR3nt: TGTGCCAGCAGCTTAGTTACGGGGGCGCCTGAGCAGTTCTTC
len: 14; d_gene: NA; v_gene: TRBV27; abundance: NA; j_gene: TRBJ1-5; CDR3aa: CASSPQISNQPQHF; CDR3nt: TGTGCCAGCAGTCCTCAGATAAGCAATCAGCCCCAGCATTTT
len: 15; d_gene: NA; v_gene: TRBV7-9; abundance: NA; j_gene: TRBJ2-7; CDR3aa: CASTSGGAGADEQYF; CDR3nt: TGTGCCAGCACCAGCGGTGGGGCAGGGGCTGACGAGCAGTACTTC
len: 15; d_gene: TRBD1; v_gene: TRBV5-4; abundance: NA; j_gene: TRBJ2-4; CDR3aa: CASSGGGQGGNIQYF; CDR3nt: TGTGCCAGCAGCGGCGGGGGACAGGGCGGCAACATTCAGTACTTC
len: 11; d_gene: NA; v_gene: TRBV10-3; abundance: NA; j_gene: TRBJ2-1; CDR3aa: CATTLADEQFF; CDR3nt: TGTGCCACCACCCTGGCGGATGAGCAGTTCTTC
len: 13; d_gene: NA; v_gene: TRBV6-5; abundance: NA; j_gene: TRBJ1-5; CDR3aa: CASSKDSNQPQHF; CDR3nt: TGTGCCAGCAGCAAAGACAGCAATCAGCCCCAGCATTTT
len: 14; d_gene: NA; v_gene: TRBV27; abundance: once; j_gene: TRBJ2-5; CDR3aa: CASSLFGIQETQYF; CDR3nt: TGTGCCAGCAGTTTATTTGGGATCCAAGAGACCCAGTACTTC
len: 17; d_gene: TRBD2; v_gene: TRBV7-9; abundance: NA; j_gene: TRBJ2-7; CDR3aa: CASSLGGVAGVAYEQYF; CDR3nt: TGTGCCAGCAGCTTAGGGGGGGTGGCGGGAGTCGCCTACGAGCAGTACTTC
len: 14; d_gene: NA; v_gene: TRBV6-5; abundance: NA; j_gene: TRBJ2-1; CDR3aa: CASRNDMSPNEQFF; CDR3nt: TGTGCCAGCAGGAACGACATGAGCCCCAATGAGCAGTTCTTC
len: 11; d_gene: NA; v_gene: TRBV11-2; abundance: once; j_gene: TRBJ1-2; CDR3aa: CASSSEYGYTF; CDR3nt: TGTGCCAGCAGCTCCGAATATGGCTACACCTTC
len: 15; d_gene: NA; v_gene: TRBV5-1; abundance: NA; j_gene: TRBJ2-3; CDR3aa: CASSLSLAGTDTQYF; CDR3nt: TGCGCCAGCAGCTTGTCGCTAGCAGGCACAGATACGCAGTATTTT
len: 14; d_gene: NA; v_gene: TRBV6-5; abundance: NA; j_gene: TRBJ1-1; CDR3aa: CASSSDRLNTEAFF; CDR3nt: TGTGCCAGCAGCTCGGACCGATTGAACACTGAAGCTTTCTTT
len: 15; d_gene: NA; v_gene: TRBV28; abundance: NA; j_gene: TRBJ2-5; CDR3aa: CASSLWQGLRETQYF; CDR3nt: TGTGCCAGCAGTTTATGGCAGGGATTGAGGGAGACCCAGTACTTC
len: 16; d_gene: TRBD2; v_gene: TRBV12-5; abundance: NA; j_gene: TRBJ2-1; CDR3aa: CASGLVMVSGSNEQFF; CDR3nt: TGTGCTAGTGGTTTGGTAATGGTTAGCGGGAGTAATGAGCAGTTCTTC
len: 13; d_gene: NA; v_gene: TRBV28; abundance: NA; j_gene: TRBJ2-5; CDR3aa: CASSLGGLETQYF; CDR3nt: TGTGCCAGCAGTTTAGGCGGCTTAGAGACCCAGTACTTC
len: 17; d_gene: TRBD2; v_gene: TRBV5-1; abundance: once; j_gene: TRBJ2-7; CDR3aa: CASSLGTSSSPWAEQYF; CDR3nt: TGCGCCAGCAGCTTAGGGACTAGTAGCAGCCCATGGGCCGAGCAGTACTTC
len: 13; d_gene: TRBD1; v_gene: TRBV12-3/TRBV12-4; abundance: NA; j_gene: TRBJ1-1; CDR3aa: CASRRTGTTEAFF; CDR3nt: TGTGCCAGCAGGAGGACAGGGACCACTGAAGCTTTCTTT
len: 14; d_gene: NA; v_gene: TRBV28; abundance: NA; j_gene: TRBJ1-2; CDR3aa: CASSLSLDTYGYTF; CDR3nt: TGTGCCAGCAGTTTGTCATTGGACACCTATGGCTACACCTTC
len: 12; d_gene: NA; v_gene: TRBV5-6; abundance: NA; j_gene: TRBJ2-3; CDR3aa: CASQRVADTQYF; CDR3nt: TGTGCCAGCCAAAGGGTGGCAGATACGCAGTATTTT
len: 14; d_gene: TRBD1; v_gene: TRBV24-1; abundance: NA; j_gene: TRBJ2-2; CDR3aa: CATRGQGPTGELFF; CDR3nt: TGTGCCACCAGGGGACAGGGCCCCACCGGGGAGCTGTTTTTT
len: 13; d_gene: NA; v_gene: TRBV5-1; abundance: NA; j_gene: TRBJ2-3; CDR3aa: CASSIPPADTQYF; CDR3nt: TGCGCCAGCAGCATTCCTCCGGCAGATACGCAGTATTTT